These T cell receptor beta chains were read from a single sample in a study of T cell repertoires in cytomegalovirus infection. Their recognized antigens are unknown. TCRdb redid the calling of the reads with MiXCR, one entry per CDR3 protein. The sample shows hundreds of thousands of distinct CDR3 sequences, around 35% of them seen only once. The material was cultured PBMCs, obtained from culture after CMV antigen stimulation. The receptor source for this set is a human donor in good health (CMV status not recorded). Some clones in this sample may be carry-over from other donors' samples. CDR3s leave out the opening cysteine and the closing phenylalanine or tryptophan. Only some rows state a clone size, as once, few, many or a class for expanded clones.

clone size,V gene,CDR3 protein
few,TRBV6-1,ASNYLSSYNSPLH
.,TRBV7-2,ASSFSAVAEQY
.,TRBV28,ASSPPPGADPQY
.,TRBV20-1,SARDRGSETQY
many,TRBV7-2,ASSFLAGGSTDTQY
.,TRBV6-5,ASSYSGTDEQY
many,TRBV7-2,ASSIREGQGMSYT
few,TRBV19,ASSRTGGPEVYEQY
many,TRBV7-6,ASSPMVRTGTDTQY
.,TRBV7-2,ASSLEVVNEQF
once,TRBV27,ASRKGLPDTQY
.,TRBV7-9,ASSVGTSGRTGELF
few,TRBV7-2,ASGEGGGSDTQY
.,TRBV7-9,ASSLAGGVRAKNIQY
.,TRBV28,ASSLGFQGLGEAF
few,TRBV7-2,ASSLERSRLETQY
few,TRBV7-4,ASSESQGAYEQF
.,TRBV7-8,ASSPEGTGFTEAF
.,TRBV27,ATSAYTGELF
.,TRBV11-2,ASREKRKTQY
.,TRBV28,ANSFAGAVNQPQH
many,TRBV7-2,ASSLVGGIYNEQF
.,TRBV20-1,SAKMRLALNEQF
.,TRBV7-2,ASSFLAGTSEPSYEQY
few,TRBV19,ASSAGRAGETQY
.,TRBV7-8,ASSPQRGDDTQY
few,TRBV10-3,AISDLAGSSYNEQF
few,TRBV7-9,ASSSSGQILYNEQF
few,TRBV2,ASSDREAQPQH
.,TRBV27,ASSRFTGETQY
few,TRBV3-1,ASSQPRAMNTEAF
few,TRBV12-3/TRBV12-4,ASSLGQLSYEQY
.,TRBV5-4,ASSPTQNQETQY
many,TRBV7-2,ASSLVGAASEQY
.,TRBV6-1,ASRETGRTEAF
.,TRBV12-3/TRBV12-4,ASLTREADTQY
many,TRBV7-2,ASSSSASLGEKLF
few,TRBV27,ASSLGPETYEQY
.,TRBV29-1,SAGPSGGSEQY
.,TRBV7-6,ASSAGTVSGYT
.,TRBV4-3,ASSQDYQLGNTIY
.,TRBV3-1,ASRRVLGLNTEAF
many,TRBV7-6,ASSLGGRHIHSGNTIY
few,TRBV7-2,ASSLAGGATGELF
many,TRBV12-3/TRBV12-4,ASSLSGSTDTQY
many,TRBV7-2,ASSQGTGDQPQH
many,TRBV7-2,ASSLRASTDTQY
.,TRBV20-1,SASPGVQF
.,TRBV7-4,ASSVSTGVATQY
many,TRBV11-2,ASSLDGGYTDTQY
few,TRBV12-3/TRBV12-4,ASSDRVAVAKNIQY
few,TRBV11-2,ASSLDFTNTYNEQF
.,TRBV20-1,SVPDRVEKLF
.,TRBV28,ASSFKELAGGYEQY
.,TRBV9,ASSVAGGVTEKLF
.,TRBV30,AWERFLETQY
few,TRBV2,ASSLTVAGTEAF
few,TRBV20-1,SARDSQGEETQY
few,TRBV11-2,ASSQPTGTGAANYGYT
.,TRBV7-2,ASSFDGGWETQY